A selection of T cell receptor beta chains follows, all from one sample in a study of identifying expanded T cells in peripheral blood. Sequenced by immunoSEQ multiplex PCR; TCRdb stores in-frame clones only, minus some. Among 75,000 to 95,000 clones listed, around 84% were seen once. Sample: blood. The receptors here all came from a person aged 18 to 75 in good health. Both conserved end residues are part of each CDR3. D genes are given only for firm matches. Clone size is shown for a subset of rows, as once, few, many or a class of expanded clone.

CDR3aa | CDR3nt | j_gene | v_gene | abundance | d_gene
CATSRDQDRDYSPLHF | TGTGCCACCAGCAGAGATCAAGACAGGGACTATTCACCCCTCCACTTT | TRBJ1-6 | TRBV15 | - | TRBD1
CASSLEGGLMRKLFF | TGCGCCAGCAGCTTGGAAGGGGGACTAATGAGGAAACTGTTTTTT | TRBJ1-4 | TRBV5-1 | - | -
CASTQGLLSHNEQFF | TGCGCCAGCACTCAGGGACTTCTATCCCACAATGAGCAGTTCTTC | TRBJ2-1 | TRBV10-2 | - | -
CASSQIDRGHSSGANVLTF | TGTGCCAGCAGCCAGATCGACAGGGGACACAGCTCTGGGGCCAACGTCCTGACTTTC | TRBJ2-6 | TRBV11-2 | - | TRBD1
CASKRQASLYNEQFF | TGTGCCAGCAAAAGACAGGCGAGTCTGTACAATGAGCAGTTCTTC | TRBJ2-1 | TRBV2 | - | -
CASSLVLADPFLHF | TGTGCCAGCAGCTTAGTTCTAGCAGATCCGTTCCTCCACTTT | TRBJ1-6 | TRBV7-9 | - | -
CASKYSVANTGELFF | TGTGCCAGCAAGTACAGTGTAGCGAACACCGGGGAGCTGTTTTTT | TRBJ2-2 | TRBV9 | - | -
CAITDSHEQYF | TGTGCCATCACGGATTCGCACGAGCAGTACTTC | TRBJ2-7 | TRBV10-3 | - | -
CASSQDSAESTEAFF | TGTGCCAGCAGCCAAGATTCGGCTGAGAGCACTGAAGCTTTCTTT | TRBJ1-1 | TRBV4-2 | - | -
CATSRDQMITFYGYTF | TGTGCCACCAGCAGAGACCAGATGATAACCTTCTATGGCTACACCTTC | TRBJ1-2 | TRBV15 | - | -
CASSLSQGEKLFF | TGTGCCAGCAGCTTATCCCAGGGCGAAAAACTGTTTTTT | TRBJ1-4 | TRBV7-2 | - | -
CASSKRGEGFGYTF | TGTGCCAGCAGTAAACGAGGGGAGGGGTTTGGCTACACCTTC | TRBJ1-2 | TRBV6-5 | once | -
CASSSDRGLRSPLHF | TGTGCCAGCAGTTCCGACAGGGGGCTGAGATCACCCCTCCACTTT | TRBJ1-6 | TRBV6-6 | - | TRBD1
CASSFGSPTTDTQYF | TGTGCCAGCAGCTTCGGGAGTCCCACCACAGATACGCAGTATTTT | TRBJ2-3 | TRBV7-9 | - | -
CASIGTSGGWGSTDTQYF | TGTGCCAGCATAGGGACTAGCGGGGGATGGGGTAGCACAGATACGCAGTATTTT | TRBJ2-3 | TRBV2 | - | TRBD2
CASSYGGKETQYF | TGTGCCAGCAGCTATGGCGGAAAAGAGACCCAGTACTTC | TRBJ2-5 | TRBV7-6 | few | -
CASRAVVDTEAFF | TGTGCCAGCAGGGCGGTTGTGGACACTGAAGCTTTCTTT | TRBJ1-1 | TRBV5-6 | - | -
CASSSQAGNLAKNIQYF | TGTGCCAGCAGCTCGCAGGCCGGGAATCTAGCCAAAAACATTCAGTACTTC | TRBJ2-4 | TRBV11-3 | - | -
CASSLALWGTGNTIYF | TGTGCCAGCAGCTTAGCGCTTTGGGGTACTGGAAACACCATATATTTT | TRBJ1-3 | TRBV7-8 | - | -
CASSRTGTANTEAFF | TGTGCCAGCAGTCGGACCGGGACAGCGAACACTGAAGCTTTCTTT | TRBJ1-1 | TRBV6-5 | - | TRBD1
CASSEDQGAANEKLFF | TGTGCCAGCAGTGAAGATCAGGGGGCAGCTAATGAAAAACTGTTTTTT | TRBJ1-4 | TRBV2 | - | TRBD1
CASRARNRNTGELFF | TGTGCCAGCAGAGCCCGAAACAGGAACACCGGGGAGCTGTTTTTT | TRBJ2-2 | TRBV11-2 | - | -
CASSQGANTGELFF | TGTGCCAGCTCACAGGGGGCGAACACCGGGGAGCTGTTTTTT | TRBJ2-2 | TRBV5-6 | once | TRBD1
CASSLVGTGGPENIQYF | TGTGCCAGCAGCTTAGTAGGGACAGGGGGCCCCGAAAACATTCAGTACTTC | TRBJ2-4 | TRBV11-3 | once | TRBD1
CASSPSGLAGGNNEQFF | TGTGCCAGCTCACCATCTGGCCTAGCGGGGGGCAACAATGAGCAGTTCTTC | TRBJ2-1 | TRBV18 | once | TRBD2
CASPGYGYTF | TGTGCCAGTCCTGGGTATGGCTACACCTTC | TRBJ1-2 | TRBV9 | - | -
CAISSGTAMNTEAFF | TGTGCCATTTCGTCCGGGACAGCGATGAACACTGAAGCTTTCTTT | TRBJ1-1 | TRBV6-1 | - | TRBD1
CASSKGILSDSPLHF | TGTGCCAGCAGTAAGGGGATCCTAAGTGATTCACCCCTCCACTTT | TRBJ1-6 | TRBV2 | - | -
CASSVRDPAQTEAFF | TGTGCCAGCAGTGTCAGGGATCCCGCCCAAACTGAAGCTTTCTTT | TRBJ1-1 | TRBV2 | once | -
CASSRDGPYEQYF | TGTGCCAGCTCACGGGACGGCCCCTACGAGCAGTACTTC | TRBJ2-7 | TRBV18 | - | -
CASSRAFGTGTPEAFF | TGTGCCAGCAGCCGGGCCTTCGGGACAGGAACCCCTGAAGCTTTCTTT | TRBJ1-1 | TRBV7-9 | - | TRBD1
CASSFPGTDVTDTQYF | TGTGCCAGCAGTTTTCCCGGGACAGATGTCACAGATACGCAGTATTTT | TRBJ2-3 | TRBV28 | - | TRBD1
CASSLARYTGELFF | TGTGCCAGCAGCCTAGCGCGATACACCGGGGAGCTGTTTTTT | TRBJ2-2 | TRBV7-7 | - | -
CASSQAVGALYGYTF | TGCGCCAGCAGCCAAGCTGTAGGGGCTCTGTATGGCTACACCTTC | TRBJ1-2 | TRBV4-3 | - | -
CASSILDFAEAFF | TGTGCCAGTAGTATACTGGACTTCGCAGAAGCTTTCTTT | TRBJ1-1 | TRBV19 | - | -
CASSPGGLKNEKLFF | TGTGCCAGCAGCCCCGGGGGCCTAAAAAATGAAAAACTGTTTTTT | TRBJ1-4 | TRBV9 | - | -
CASSYDRGYEQYF | TGCGCCAGCAGTTACGACAGGGGGTACGAGCAGTACTTC | TRBJ2-7 | TRBV5-1 | - | TRBD1
CASGGTSGGETQYF | TGTGCCAGCGGAGGGACTAGCGGGGGGGAGACCCAGTACTTC | TRBJ2-5 | TRBV6-5 | - | TRBD2
CASSQDGRRDEQFF | TGCGCCAGCAGCCAAGATGGTAGAAGGGATGAGCAGTTCTTC | TRBJ2-1 | TRBV4-3 | - | -
CAWSYRWGNYGYTF | TGTGCCTGGAGTTACCGTTGGGGCAACTATGGCTACACCTTC | TRBJ1-2 | TRBV30 | once | -
CASSEEFRSGYTF | TGTGCCAGCAGTGAAGAATTTCGGAGTGGCTACACCTTC | TRBJ1-2 | TRBV6-1 | once | -
CASSPTSGGTRSYNEQFF | TGTGCCAGCTCACCAACTAGCGGGGGGACGAGGAGCTACAATGAGCAGTTCTTC | TRBJ2-1 | TRBV18 | - | TRBD2